Listed below are T cell receptor beta chains from one sample, sequenced in a study of identical twins. TCRdb fed the 5' RACE reads into MiXCR, producing one record per CDR3 protein. The sample carries some 500,000 distinct CDR3 sequences, around 14% recorded once. This sample also appeared in a second study, on yellow fever vaccine responses in identical twins.

Sequenced input: CD4+ T cells sorted from blood. Source of these receptors: a woman aged 18 to 35 in good health. The CDR3 runs from the conserved cysteine through the conserved F or W.

V gene	J gene	CDR3 protein
TRBV18	TRBJ2-2	CASSPMLAGTGELFF
TRBV5-1	TRBJ2-5	CASRTSGGIETQYF
TRBV7-2	TRBJ1-1	CASSLSQQNTEAFF
TRBV2	TRBJ2-1	CATRGQGGNEQFF
TRBV3-1	TRBJ2-1	CASSQGPGGAFREQFF
TRBV20-1	TRBJ2-3	CSARTDTQYF
TRBV29-1	TRBJ2-5	CSVDGPAGGGETQYF
TRBV11-2	TRBJ2-1	CASSLEFRVVPNEQFF
TRBV5-1	TRBJ2-7	CASSTEPGSRARPYEQYF
TRBV2	TRBJ2-2	CASSADGTGELFF
TRBV28	TRBJ2-1	CASSSLEPMKIHEQFF
TRBV29-1	TRBJ2-7	CSVGARSSYEQYF
TRBV5-1	TRBJ2-5	CASSLWRGKKETQYF
TRBV21-1	TRBJ2-7	CASSNKGRGEQYF
TRBV4-2	TRBJ2-1	CASSQVGGRIYNEQFF
TRBV6-5	TRBJ2-3	CASSFDGSDTQYF
TRBV3-1	TRBJ2-7	CASSQGVGGQYF
TRBV6-2/TRBV6-3	TRBJ1-1	CASSYPGQPTSNTEAFF
TRBV6-5	TRBJ2-7	CASSSLAGSGEQYF
TRBV4-3	TRBJ1-4	CASSRGQGSEKLFF
TRBV9	TRBJ2-6	CASSRQVSPTGANVLTF
TRBV6-1	TRBJ2-3	CASSTGLVADTQYF
TRBV25-1	TRBJ1-1	CASSDVGRTEAFF
TRBV6-1	TRBJ2-1	CASSPIQGFGLREQFF
TRBV4-2	TRBJ2-5	CASSQEGENPARETQYF
TRBV12-3/TRBV12-4	TRBJ2-3	CASSLNVGGDTDTQYF
TRBV29-1	TRBJ2-7	CSVEDRGPGTSGSLYEQYF
TRBV29-1	TRBJ2-7	CSAGTSGGGEQYF
TRBV29-1	TRBJ1-2	CSVDVRSGDNGYTF
TRBV12-3/TRBV12-4	TRBJ2-2	CASSQIRTGELFF
TRBV24-1	TRBJ2-2	CATSDRTGRINTGELFF
TRBV2	TRBJ2-2	CASRLAEITGELFF
TRBV29-1	TRBJ2-5	CSVASVQETQYF
TRBV20-1	TRBJ2-1	CSASVELEQFF
TRBV29-1	TRBJ1-2	CSGGDDYGYTF
TRBV3-1	TRBJ2-3	CASSQVAGGSDTQYF
TRBV6-5	TRBJ1-1	CASSYSQGPLGWTEAFF
TRBV7-2	TRBJ2-1	CASSARTGLGGEQFF
TRBV7-8	TRBJ1-5	CASSLATNQPQHF
TRBV20-1	TRBJ2-5	CSARDLLAGDPF
TRBV24-1	TRBJ1-5	CATSPRGPNQPQHF
TRBV20-1	TRBJ2-3	CSALGGATDTQYF
TRBV5-1	TRBJ1-1	CASRTEALMNTEAFF
TRBV3-1	TRBJ2-5	CASTSAGGFRTQYF
TRBV3-1	TRBJ1-4	CASSQDRRSGEEKLFF
TRBV2	TRBJ1-5	CASSLQGSQPQHF